This TCR beta chain was sequenced in a study of T cell repertoires in cytomegalovirus infection. The wider study: Through public TCR beta signatures, both CMV infection and matching HLA type were indicated.

This clonotype was seen a few times. Its antigen is as yet unknown. The CDR3 contains 14 residues. Germline loops: CDR1 MNHNY, CDR2 SVGAGI (reference sequence). V gave up 7 bases and J gave up 2 bases, with 11 bases separating them. Study-wide findings and caveats: Ex vivo responses were dominated by HLA-C-restricted CMV-specific TCR beta clonotypes. People with CMV and the relevant HLA were identified by cumulative public TCR beta family frequency.

TCRdb analysed the reads with MiXCR anew, one entry per CDR3 protein. The sample has some 130,000 distinct CDR3 sequences; 20% to 30% are singletons. The chain is built from TRBV6-6 and TRBJ2-2, with D perhaps matching TRBD1 (6 bases). Sequenced material: PBMCs, sequenced either directly or after in vitro stimulation (not recorded which). The clonotype was recovered from a human donor in good health (CMV status not recorded). Some clones in this sample may be carry-over from other donors' samples. CDR3 residues: CASNVDSNTGELFF. DNA of the CDR3: TGTGCCAGCAACGTGGACAGTAACACCGGGGAGCTGTTTTTT.